What follows are 8 T cell receptor beta chains derived from one specimen sequenced in a study of human T cells and chemical hapten exposure. From the RACE reads, TCRdb called clonotypes with MiXCR, one entry per CDR3 protein. Of about 140,000 distinct CDR3 sequences detected, around 11% appear once; the ten largest clones hold 1.4%. Regarding time point: patch test 2, 6 weeks after DPC sensitization. Specified treatment: therapeutic diphenylcyclopropenone sensitization with weekly scalp DPC. The sequences come from whole blood, collected in connection with sensitization to the hapten diphenylcyclopropenone (DPC). The source of these receptors is a woman between 50 and 59 years old with alopecia areata. Some clones in this sample may be carry-over from other donors' samples.

The sample holds many counts of this clonotype. The J gene is TRBJ1-1, the V gene TRBV20-1, with D unresolved. The CDR3 totals 13 residues. V lost 1 base and J 2 bases, leaving 8 bases between the germline ends. The germline V gene encodes CDR1 DFQATT and CDR2 SNEGSKA (reference sequence). This chain's CDR3 is CSARVAANTEAFF. CDR3 sequence (DNA): TGCAGTGCTAGAGTGGCAGCCAACACTGAAGCTTTCTTT.

This clonotype was detected ten times or more. The gene calls are TRBV11-2 and TRBJ2-3; a weak D match, TRBD1 (5 bases). The CDR3 has 16 residues. V lost 3 bases and J lost 4, with 17 bases in between. The germline V gene encodes CDR1 SGHAT and CDR2 FQNNGV. CDR3: CASSFRRTFFPDTQYF. The CDR3 DNA follows: TGTGCCAGCAGCTTTCGTAGGACATTTTTCCCAGATACGCAGTATTTT. The variable domain in full, completed from reference TRBV11-2 and TRBJ2-3, reads EAGVAQSPRYKIIEKRQSVAFWCNPISGHATLYWYQQILGQGPKLLIQFQNNGVVDDSQLPKDRFSAERLKGVDSTLKIQPAKLEDSAVYLCASSFRRTFFPDTQYFGPGTRLTVL.

The chain employs TRBV5-1 and TRBJ1-1, with D tentatively TRBD1 (6 bases). The germline V gene has CDR1 SGHRS and CDR2 YFSETQ. Deletions cut 3 bases from V and 6 bases from J, with 12 bases between. CDR3 size: 13 residues. The CDR3 DNA sequence: TGCGCCAGCAGCTCCTCAGGGGCTGCTGAAGCTTTCTTT. Its protein product is CASSSSGAAEAFF.

This clonotype has just a few counts. The chain combines TRBV11-2 with TRBJ2-1; D remains unclear. The V end lost 1 base, the J end lost 7 bases, and 5 bases lay between the germline ends. This CDR3 has 12 amino acids. Germline lookup yields CDR1 SGHAT and CDR2 FQNNGV. CDR3 residues: CASSLGPNEQFF. For the CDR3, the DNA is TGTGCCAGCAGCTTAGGACCTAATGAGCAGTTCTTC. The entire variable domain, with the rest obtained from reference TRBV11-2 and TRBJ2-1, is as follows: EAGVAQSPRYKIIEKRQSVAFWCNPISGHATLYWYQQILGQGPKLLIQFQNNGVVDDSQLPKDRFSAERLKGVDSTLKIQPAKLEDSAVYLCASSLGPNEQFFGPGTRLTVL.

The sample holds a few counts of this clonotype. The chain recombines TRBV24-1 with TRBJ2-7; D might be TRBD2 (5 bases). The V gene lost 3 bases and the J gene lost 5 bases, with 19 bases spanning the gap. The CDR3 covers 16 residues. Looked up from germline, CDR1 is KGHDR and CDR2 is SFDVKD. CDR3 residues: CATSDPGDPNGNEQYF. CDR3 nucleotide sequence: TGTGCCACCAGTGATCCTGGCGACCCTAACGGGAACGAGCAGTACTTC.

This clonotype was picked up many times. This chain connects TRBV10-3 to TRBJ2-6; D is perhaps TRBD2 (6 bases). V was trimmed by 4 bases and J by 0 bases, leaving 16 bases between them. CDR3 length: 18 amino acids. The germline V gene has CDR1 ENHRY and CDR2 SYGVKD. CDR3 sequence: CAISGEEGLLSGANVLTF. The CDR3 nucleotides read TGTGCCATCAGTGGGGAGGAGGGCTTGCTCTCTGGGGCCAACGTCCTGACTTTC.

This clonotype has a handful of counts. The chain carries TRBV10-1 and TRBJ2-2, with unresolved D. V was clipped by 0 bases and J by 5 bases, with 7 bases between them. The CDR3 runs 14 residues. The germline V gene has CDR1 WNHNN and CDR2 SYGVQD (reference sequence). The CDR3 coding sequence is TGCGCCAGCAGTGAGTCGGCGATTACCGGGGAGCTGTTTTTT. It encodes CASSESAITGELFF.

This clonotype was detected only a few times. This chain joins TRBV7-3 and TRBJ2-7, with 8 positions matching TRBD2. The CDR3 has 14 residues. The ends lost 5 bases at V and 2 bases at J; junction bases unmatched: 5. Per germline, CDR1 SGHTA and CDR2 FQGTGA. The CDR3, as DNA: TGTGCCAGCAGCCTTAGCGGGACCGCCTACGAGCAGTACTTC. Amino acids: CASSLSGTAYEQYF.